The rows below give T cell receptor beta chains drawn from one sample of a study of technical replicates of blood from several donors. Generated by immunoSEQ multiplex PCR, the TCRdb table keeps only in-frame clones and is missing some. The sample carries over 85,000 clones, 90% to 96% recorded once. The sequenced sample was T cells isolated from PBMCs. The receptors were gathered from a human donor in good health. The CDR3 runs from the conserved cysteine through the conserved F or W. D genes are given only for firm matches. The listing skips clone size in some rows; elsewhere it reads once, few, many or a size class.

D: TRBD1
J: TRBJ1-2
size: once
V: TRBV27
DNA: TGTGCCAGCAGTTCGGGACAGGGTATATTCTATGGCTACACCTTC
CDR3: CASSSGQGIFYGYTF

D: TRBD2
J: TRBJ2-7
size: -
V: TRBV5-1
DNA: TGCGCCAGCAAGGCGAGCGGGAGCGTACTGTACGAGCAGTACTTC
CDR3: CASKASGSVLYEQYF

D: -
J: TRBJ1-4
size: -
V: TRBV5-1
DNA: TGCGCCAGCAGCGGCCGGGACACAGAAAAACTGTTTTTT
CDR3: CASSGRDTEKLFF

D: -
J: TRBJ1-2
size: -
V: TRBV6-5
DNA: TGTGCCAGCAGCCCTACGTTGTTTCGAGGCTACACCTTC
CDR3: CASSPTLFRGYTF

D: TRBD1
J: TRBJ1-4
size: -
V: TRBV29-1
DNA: TGCAGCACGGACAGGCTCGATGAAAAACTGTTTTTT
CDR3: CSTDRLDEKLFF

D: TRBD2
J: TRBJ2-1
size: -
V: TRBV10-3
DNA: TGTGCCCAACAAGCGGGAGTAAGGGATGAGCAGTTCTTC
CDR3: CAQQAGVRDEQFF

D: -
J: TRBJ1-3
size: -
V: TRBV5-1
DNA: TGCGCCAGCAGCTTGGTCCTACAGGGAGAACCTGGAAACACCATATATTTT
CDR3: CASSLVLQGEPGNTIYF

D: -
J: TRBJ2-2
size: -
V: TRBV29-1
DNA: TGCAGCGTTGTAGGACAGTTGAACACCGGGGAGCTGTTTTTT
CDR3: CSVVGQLNTGELFF

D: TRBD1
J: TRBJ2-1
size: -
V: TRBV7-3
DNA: TGTGCCAGCAGCGACAGGGACAGGAAGAACAATGAGCAGTTCTTC
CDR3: CASSDRDRKNNEQFF

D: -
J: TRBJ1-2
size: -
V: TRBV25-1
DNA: TGTGCCAGCAGTGAACGAACAGGGATCTATGGCTACACCTTC
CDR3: CASSERTGIYGYTF

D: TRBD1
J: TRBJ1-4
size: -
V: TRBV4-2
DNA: TGTGCCAGCAGCCAATCCGGGACAGGGAATGAAAAACTGTTTTTT
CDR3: CASSQSGTGNEKLFF

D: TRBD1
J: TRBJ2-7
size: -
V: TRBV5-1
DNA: TGCGCCAGCAGCTTGGTGCTGGCAGGGGGCTCCCCCCACGAGCAGTACTTC
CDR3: CASSLVLAGGSPHEQYF

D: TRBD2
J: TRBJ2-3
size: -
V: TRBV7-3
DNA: TGTGCCAGCAGCGCCCTTAGCGGGAGGGACACAGATACGCAGTATTTT
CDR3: CASSALSGRDTDTQYF

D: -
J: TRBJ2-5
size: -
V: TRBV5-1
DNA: TGCGCCAGCAGCTTTACCCAGGAAGAGACCCAGTACTTC
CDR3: CASSFTQEETQYF

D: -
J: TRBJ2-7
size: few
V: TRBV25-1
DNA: TGTGCCAGCAGTGGAACTAAACGACTCAACGAGCAGTACTTC
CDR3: CASSGTKRLNEQYF

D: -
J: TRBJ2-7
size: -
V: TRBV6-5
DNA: TGTGCCAGCAGTCGACCGGGACAATCCTCCTACGAGCAGTACTTC
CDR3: CASSRPGQSSYEQYF

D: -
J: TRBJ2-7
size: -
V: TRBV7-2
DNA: TGTGCCAGCAATCAGAGGGGAGGCTACTACGAGCAGTACTTC
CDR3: CASNQRGGYYEQYF

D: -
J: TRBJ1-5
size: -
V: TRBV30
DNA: TGTGCCTGGACTCAAGATACAGGGCCTTTTAGCAATCAGCCCCAGCATTTT
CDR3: CAWTQDTGPFSNQPQHF

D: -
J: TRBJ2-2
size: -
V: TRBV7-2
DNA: TGTGCCAGCAGCCCCGGACTGGCGGCCGGGGAGCTGTTTTTT
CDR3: CASSPGLAAGELFF

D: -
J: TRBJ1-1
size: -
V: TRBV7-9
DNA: TGTGCCAGCAGCTTGTTAAATAGGGGTGGTGAAGCTTTCTTT
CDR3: CASSLLNRGGEAFF

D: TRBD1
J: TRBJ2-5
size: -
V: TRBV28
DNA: TGTGCCAGCAGTTTGCAGGGGGCGCTTGAGGAGACCCAGTACTTC
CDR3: CASSLQGALEETQYF

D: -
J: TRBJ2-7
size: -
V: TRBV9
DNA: TGTGCCAGCAGCGTAAGCTTTGCGATAATCTACGAGCAGTACTTC
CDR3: CASSVSFAIIYEQYF

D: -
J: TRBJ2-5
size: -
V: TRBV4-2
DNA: TGTGCCAGCAGCCAATACAGGGATCAAGAGACCCAGTACTTC
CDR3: CASSQYRDQETQYF

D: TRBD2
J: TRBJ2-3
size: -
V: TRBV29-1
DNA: TGCAGCGTTGAAGACACAGCGGGAGCAACAGATACGCAGTATTTT
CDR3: CSVEDTAGATDTQYF

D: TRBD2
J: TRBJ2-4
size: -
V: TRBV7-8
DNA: TGTGCCAGCAGCTTAGGGGGCGGGGGACTTATCAAAAACATTCAGTACTTC
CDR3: CASSLGGGGLIKNIQYF

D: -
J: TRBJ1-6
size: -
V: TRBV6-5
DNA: TGTGCCAGCAGAGTACAGCTCTATAATTCACCCCTCCACTTT
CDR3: CASRVQLYNSPLHF

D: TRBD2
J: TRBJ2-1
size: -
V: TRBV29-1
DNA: TGCAGCATATGGACTAGCGGGAGAGGTGATGAGCAGTTCTTC
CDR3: CSIWTSGRGDEQFF

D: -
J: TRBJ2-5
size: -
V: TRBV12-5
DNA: TGTGCTAGTGGTTCCAGGGAGACCCAGTACTTC
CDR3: CASGSRETQYF

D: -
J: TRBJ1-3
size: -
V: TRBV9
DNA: TGTGCCAGCAGCGGTACAGGCTCCGGAAACACCATATATTTT
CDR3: CASSGTGSGNTIYF

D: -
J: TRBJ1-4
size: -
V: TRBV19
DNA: TGTGCCAGTAGTATTCTCGTGGACAGTAATAATGAAAAACTGTTTTTT
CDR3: CASSILVDSNNEKLFF

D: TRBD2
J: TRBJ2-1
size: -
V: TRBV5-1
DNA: TGCGCCAGCAGCTTGGCGGGGACTAGCGGATTTAAGGAGCAGTTCTTC
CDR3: CASSLAGTSGFKEQFF